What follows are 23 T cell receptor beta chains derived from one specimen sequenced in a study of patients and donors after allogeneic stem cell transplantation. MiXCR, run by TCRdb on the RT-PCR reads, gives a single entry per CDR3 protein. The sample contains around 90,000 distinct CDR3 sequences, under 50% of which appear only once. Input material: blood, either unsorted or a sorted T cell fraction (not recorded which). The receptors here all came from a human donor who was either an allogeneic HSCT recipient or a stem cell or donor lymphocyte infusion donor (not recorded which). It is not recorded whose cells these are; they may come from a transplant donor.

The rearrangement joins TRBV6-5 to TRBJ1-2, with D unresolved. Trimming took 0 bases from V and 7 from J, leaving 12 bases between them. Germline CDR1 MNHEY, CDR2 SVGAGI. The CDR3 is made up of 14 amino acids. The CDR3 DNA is TGTGCCAGCAGTTACTCGAGCCGCTGGGGTGGCTACACCTTC. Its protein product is CASSYSSRWGGYTF.

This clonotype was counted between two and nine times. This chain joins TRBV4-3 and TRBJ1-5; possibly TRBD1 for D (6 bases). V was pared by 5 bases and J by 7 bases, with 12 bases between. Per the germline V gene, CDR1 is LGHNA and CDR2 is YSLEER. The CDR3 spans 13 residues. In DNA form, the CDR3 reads TGCGCCAGCAGCTACCAGGGGCAACAGCCCCAGCATTTT. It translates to CASSYQGQQPQHF.

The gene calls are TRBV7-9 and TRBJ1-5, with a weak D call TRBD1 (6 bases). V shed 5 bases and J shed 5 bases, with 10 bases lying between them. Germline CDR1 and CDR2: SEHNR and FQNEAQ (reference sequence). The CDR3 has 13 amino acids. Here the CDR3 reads CASSQDSYQPQHF. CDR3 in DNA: TGTGCCAGCAGCCAGGACAGCTATCAGCCCCAGCATTTT. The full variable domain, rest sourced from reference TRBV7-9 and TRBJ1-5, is DTGVSQNPRHKITKRGQNVTFRCDPISEHNRLYWYRQTLGQGPEFLTYFQNEAQLEKSRLLSDRFSAERPKGSFSTLEIQRTEQGDSAMYLCASSQDSYQPQHFGDGTRLSIL.

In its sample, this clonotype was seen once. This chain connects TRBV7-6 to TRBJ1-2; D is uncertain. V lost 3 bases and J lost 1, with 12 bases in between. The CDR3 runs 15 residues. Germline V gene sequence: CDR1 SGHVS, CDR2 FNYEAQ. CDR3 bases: TGTGCCAGCAGCTTGTTAGGCACGGGTAACTATGGCTACACCTTC. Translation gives CASSLLGTGNYGYTF.

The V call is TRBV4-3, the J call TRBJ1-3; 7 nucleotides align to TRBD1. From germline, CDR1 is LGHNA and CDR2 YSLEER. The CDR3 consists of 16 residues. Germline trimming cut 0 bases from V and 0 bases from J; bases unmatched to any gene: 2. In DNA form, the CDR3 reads TGCGCCAGCAGCCAAGACGGGGACAGCTCTGGAAACACCATATATTTT. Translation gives CASSQDGDSSGNTIYF.

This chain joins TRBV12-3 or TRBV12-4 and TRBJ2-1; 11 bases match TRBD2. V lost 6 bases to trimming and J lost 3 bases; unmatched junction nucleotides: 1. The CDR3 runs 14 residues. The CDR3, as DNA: TGTGCCAGCAGACTAGCGGGGGTCTACAATGAGCAGTTCTTC. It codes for CASRLAGVYNEQFF.

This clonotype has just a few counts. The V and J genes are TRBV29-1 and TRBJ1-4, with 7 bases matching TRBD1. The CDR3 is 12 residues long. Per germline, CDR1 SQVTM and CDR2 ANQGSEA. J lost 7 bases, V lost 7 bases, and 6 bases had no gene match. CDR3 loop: CSAYGTVEKLFF. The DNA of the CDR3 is TGCAGCGCCTACGGGACAGTTGAAAAACTGTTTTTT. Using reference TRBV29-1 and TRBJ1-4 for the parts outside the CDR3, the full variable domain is SAVISQKPSRDICQRGTSLTIQCQVDSQVTMMFWYRQQPGQSLTLIATANQGSEATYESGFVIDKFPISRPNLTFSTLTVSNMSPEDSSIYLCSAYGTVEKLFFGSGTQLSVL.

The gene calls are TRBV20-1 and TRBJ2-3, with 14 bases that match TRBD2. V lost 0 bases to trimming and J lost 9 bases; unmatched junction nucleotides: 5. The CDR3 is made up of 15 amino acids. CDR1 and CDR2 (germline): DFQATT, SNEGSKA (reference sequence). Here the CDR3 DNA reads TGCAGTGCTAGAGATCCGGGACTAGCGGGAGACACGCAGTATTTT. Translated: CSARDPGLAGDTQYF.

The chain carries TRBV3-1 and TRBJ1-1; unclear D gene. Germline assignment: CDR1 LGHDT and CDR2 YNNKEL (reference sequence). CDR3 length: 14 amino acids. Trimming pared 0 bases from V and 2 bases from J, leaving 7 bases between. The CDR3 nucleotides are TGTGCCAGCAGCCAAGATTACATTAACACTGAAGCTTTCTTT. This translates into CASSQDYINTEAFF. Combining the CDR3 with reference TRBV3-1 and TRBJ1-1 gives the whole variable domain DTAVSQTPKYLVTQMGNDKSIKCEQNLGHDTMYWYKQDSKKFLKIMFSYNNKELIINETVPNRFSPKSPDKAHLNLHINSLELGDSAVYFCASSQDYINTEAFFGQGTRLTVV.

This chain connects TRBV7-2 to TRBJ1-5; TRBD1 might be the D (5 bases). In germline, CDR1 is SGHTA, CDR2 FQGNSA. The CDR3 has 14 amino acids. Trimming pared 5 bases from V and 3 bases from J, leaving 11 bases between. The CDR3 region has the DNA TGTGCCAGCAGCCCCCGGGACTTCAATCAGCCCCAGCATTTT. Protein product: CASSPRDFNQPQHF.

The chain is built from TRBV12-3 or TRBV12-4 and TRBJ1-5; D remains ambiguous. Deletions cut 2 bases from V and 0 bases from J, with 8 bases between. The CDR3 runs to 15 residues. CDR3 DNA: TGTGCCAGCAGTTTACGGGTGAATAGCAATCAGCCCCAGCATTTT. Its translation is CASSLRVNSNQPQHF.

The CDR3 spells CASSLGTSWQETQYF. In DNA form, the CDR3 reads TGTGCCAGCAGCTTAGGTACTAGCTGGCAAGAGACCCAGTACTTC. This sequence joins TRBV7-9 and TRBJ2-5; possible D gene TRBD2, 6 bases. This CDR3 region has 15 residues. Germline V gene sequence: CDR1 SEHNR, CDR2 FQNEAQ (reference sequence). V was shortened by 1 base and J by 2 bases, with 11 bases between the two germline ends.

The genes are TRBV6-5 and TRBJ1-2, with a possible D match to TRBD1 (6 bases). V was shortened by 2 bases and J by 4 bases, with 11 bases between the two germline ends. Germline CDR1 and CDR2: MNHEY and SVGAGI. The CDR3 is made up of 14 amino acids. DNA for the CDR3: TGTGCCAGCAGTTACCAGGGGCGCGGCTATGGCTACACCTTC. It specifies CASSYQGRGYGYTF.

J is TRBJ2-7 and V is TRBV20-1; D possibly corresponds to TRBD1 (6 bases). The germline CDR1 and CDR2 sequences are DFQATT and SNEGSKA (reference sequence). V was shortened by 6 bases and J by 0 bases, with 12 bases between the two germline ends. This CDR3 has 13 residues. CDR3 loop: CSARTVHSYEQYF. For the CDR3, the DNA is TGCAGTGCGCGGACAGTTCACTCCTACGAGCAGTACTTC.

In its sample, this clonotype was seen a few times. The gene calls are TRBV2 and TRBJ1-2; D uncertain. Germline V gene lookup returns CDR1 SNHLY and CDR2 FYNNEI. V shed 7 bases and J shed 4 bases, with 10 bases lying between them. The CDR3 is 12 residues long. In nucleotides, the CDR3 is TGTGCCAGCATCCGGACGGTCTATGGCTACACCTTC. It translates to CASIRTVYGYTF.

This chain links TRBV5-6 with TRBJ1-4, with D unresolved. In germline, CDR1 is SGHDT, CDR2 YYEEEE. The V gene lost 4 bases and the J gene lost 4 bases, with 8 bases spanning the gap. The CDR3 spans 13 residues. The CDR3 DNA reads TGTGCCAGCAGCCGGGGAATTAATGAAAAACTGTTTTTT. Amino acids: CASSRGINEKLFF.

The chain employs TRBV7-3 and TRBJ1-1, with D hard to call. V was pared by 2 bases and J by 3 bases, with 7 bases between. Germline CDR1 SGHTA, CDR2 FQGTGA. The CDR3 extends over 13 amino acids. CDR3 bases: TGTGCCAGCAGCTTATTCCAAGACACTGAAGCTTTCTTT. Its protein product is CASSLFQDTEAFF.

CDR3 in DNA: TGTGCCAGCAGTTTACGTCAGGGGACGGAGTCACCCCTCCACTTT. Translation: CASSLRQGTESPLHF. The chain is built from TRBV12-3 or TRBV12-4 and TRBJ1-6, with D tentatively TRBD1 (6 bases). CDR3 length equals 15 residues. V shed 2 bases and J shed 10 bases, with 15 bases lying between them.

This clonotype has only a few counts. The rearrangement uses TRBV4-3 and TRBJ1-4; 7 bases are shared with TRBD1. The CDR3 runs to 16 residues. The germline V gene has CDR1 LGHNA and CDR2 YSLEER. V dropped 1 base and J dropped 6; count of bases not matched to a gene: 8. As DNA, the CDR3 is TGCGCCAGCAGCCAAGTCACAGGGGCAGGGGATGAAAAACTGTTTTTT. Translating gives CASSQVTGAGDEKLFF.

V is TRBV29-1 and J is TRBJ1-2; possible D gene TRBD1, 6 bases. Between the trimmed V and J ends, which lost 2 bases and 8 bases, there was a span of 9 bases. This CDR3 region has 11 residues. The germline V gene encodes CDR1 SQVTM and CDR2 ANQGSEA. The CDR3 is CSVESGTGYTF. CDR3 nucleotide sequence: TGCAGCGTTGAAAGCGGGACAGGCTACACCTTC.

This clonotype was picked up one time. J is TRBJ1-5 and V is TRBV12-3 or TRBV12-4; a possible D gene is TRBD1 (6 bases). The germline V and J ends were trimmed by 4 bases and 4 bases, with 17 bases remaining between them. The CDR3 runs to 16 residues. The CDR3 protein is CASSSQGPPGNQPQHF. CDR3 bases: TGTGCCAGCAGTTCACAGGGCCCACCAGGTAATCAGCCCCAGCATTTT.

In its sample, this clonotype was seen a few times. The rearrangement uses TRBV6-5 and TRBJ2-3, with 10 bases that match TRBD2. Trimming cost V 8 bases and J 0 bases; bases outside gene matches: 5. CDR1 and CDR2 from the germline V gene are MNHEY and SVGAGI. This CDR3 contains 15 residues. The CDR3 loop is CASSLAGASTDTQYF. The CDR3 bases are TGTGCCAGCTCCCTAGCGGGAGCCAGCACAGATACGCAGTATTTT.

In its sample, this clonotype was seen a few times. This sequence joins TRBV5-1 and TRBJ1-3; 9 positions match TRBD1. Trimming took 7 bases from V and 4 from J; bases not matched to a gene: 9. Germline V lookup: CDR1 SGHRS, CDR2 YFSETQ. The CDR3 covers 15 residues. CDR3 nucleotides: TGCGCCAGCGGGGACCAGGGACAGGGAGGAAACACCATATATTTT. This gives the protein CASGDQGQGGNTIYF. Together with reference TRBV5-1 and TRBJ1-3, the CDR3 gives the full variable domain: KAGVTQTPRYLIKTRGQQVTLSCSPISGHRSVSWYQQTPGQGLQFLFEYFSETQRNKGNFPGRFSGRQFSNSRSEMNVSTLELGDSALYLCASGDQGQGGNTIYFGEGSWLTVV.